The 21 T cell receptor beta chains given below trace back to one sample, sequenced in a study of cytomegalovirus exposure and HLA in healthy donors. PCR employed 60 Vbeta and 13 Jbeta primers. The repertoire was sequenced with immunoSEQ multiplex PCR; TCRdb's copy has only in-frame clones and lacks some. The table has 150,000 to 200,000 clones, 75% to 85% seen once. Sequencing input: PBMCs. These TCRs come from a woman aged 25-40 years in good health and CMV-seropositive.

The chain has TRBV5-1 and TRBJ2-5, with TRBD1 identical over 8 bases. The CDR3 extends over 15 amino acids. J lost 4 bases, V lost 2 bases, and 7 bases had no gene match. Germline-derived CDR1 and CDR2 are SGHRS and YFSETQ. The CDR3 region is CASSLKGQGTETQYF. In DNA, the CDR3 is TGCGCCAGCAGCTTAAAAGGACAGGGCACAGAGACCCAGTACTTC.

This clone has a single count. The genes are TRBV7-9 and TRBJ2-3; 8 nucleotides agree with TRBD2. The CDR3 is made up of 15 amino acids. J gave up 2 bases and V 5 bases, and 6 bases lay outside the gene matches. CDR1 SEHNR and CDR2 FQNEAQ come from the germline V gene (reference sequence). This CDR3 is CASSRAGDTTDTQYF. The CDR3 nucleotides read TGTGCCAGCAGCCGAGCGGGGGACACCACAGATACGCAGTATTTT.

The table lists this clone with a few counts. The V call is TRBV4-2, the J call TRBJ2-3, with TRBD2 matching 10 bases. With V trimmed by 4 bases and J by 6 bases, 13 bases remained unmatched. The germline V gene has CDR1 LGHNA and CDR2 YNFKEQ. The CDR3 sequence is 17 residues long. The DNA for the CDR3 is TGTGCCAGCAGCCTTTCCAGCGGGGGGGCCGGGCGGGATACGCAGTATTTT. It is translated as CASSLSSGGAGRDTQYF.

V usage is TRBV6-5 and J usage is TRBJ2-3; D might be TRBD1 (5 bases). Germline CDR1 and CDR2: MNHEY and SVGAGI. The CDR3 is 12 amino acids. Trimming removed 8 bases at V and 6 bases at J, with 12 bases between. The CDR3 sequence: CASSRARDTQYF. CDR3 sequence (DNA): TGTGCCAGCTCCAGGGCCAGGGATACGCAGTATTTT.

This clone has more than one count but fewer than ten. V and J are TRBV19 and TRBJ1-2; D gene unclear. The CDR3 sequence is 15 residues long. Trimming removed 2 bases from V and 2 bases from J, with 12 bases in between. The germline V gene has CDR1 LNHDA and CDR2 SQIVND (reference sequence). CDR3 amino acids: CASSILREGNYGYTF. For the CDR3, the DNA is TGTGCCAGTAGTATACTCCGAGAGGGAAACTATGGCTACACCTTC.

V and J are TRBV19 and TRBJ1-4; possibly TRBD1 for D (5 bases). This CDR3 comprises 13 residues. V was trimmed by 6 bases and J by 15 bases, leaving 20 bases between them. Germline values: CDR1 LNHDA, CDR2 SQIVND (reference sequence). As DNA, the CDR3 is TGTGCCAGTAGAAGAGGAGGGGTGGATATGGTGTTTTTT. Protein: CASRRGGVDMVFF.

This rearrangement joins TRBV18 to TRBJ1-5; no definite D call. The CDR3 has 16 amino acids. Germline V gene lookup returns CDR1 KGHSH and CDR2 LQKENI. The germline V and J ends were trimmed by 2 bases and 4 bases, with 15 bases remaining between them. The CDR3 spells CASSPVAGNRNQPQHF. The CDR3 bases are TGTGCCAGCTCACCAGTAGCGGGGAATCGAAATCAGCCCCAGCATTTT. Complete variable domain (other parts from reference TRBV18 and TRBJ1-5): NAGVMQNPRHLVRRRGQEARLRCSPMKGHSHVYWYRQLPEEGLKFMVYLQKENIIDESGMPKERFSAEFPKEGPSILRIQQVVRGDSAAYFCASSPVAGNRNQPQHFGDGTRLSIL.

V and J are TRBV7-2 and TRBJ2-3, with D maybe TRBD1 (6 bases). The CDR3 length is 15 residues. V lost 3 bases, J lost 1 base, and 11 bases lay in between. Germline V gives CDR1 SGHTA, CDR2 FQGNSA. As DNA, the CDR3 is TGTGCCAGCAGCTTTCCGGCAGGGGGCACAGATACGCAGTATTTT. Amino acid sequence: CASSFPAGGTDTQYF. Based on the CDR3 plus reference TRBV7-2 and TRBJ2-3, the full variable domain is GAGVSQSPSNKVTEKGKDVELRCDPISGHTALYWYRQSLGQGLEFLIYFQGNSAPDKSGLPSDRFSAERTGGSVSTLTIQRTQQEDSAVYLCASSFPAGGTDTQYFGPGTRLTVL.

The count of this clone is one. The V gene is TRBV11-3, the J gene TRBJ2-1; 8 bases agree with TRBD2. The CDR3 sequence is 15 residues long. V lost 5 bases, J lost 8 bases, and 11 bases stayed unmatched. CDR1 and CDR2 (germline): SGHNT, YENEEA. CDR3 region: CASSPRGGPIDEQFF. The CDR3 bases are TGTGCCAGCAGCCCCCGGGGGGGCCCTATAGATGAGCAGTTCTTC.

The genes are TRBV19 and TRBJ1-6, with 11 nucleotides matching TRBD1. Unmatched junction bases numbered 6, after V lost 5 bases and J lost 9 bases. CDR3 length equals 15 residues. Germline values: CDR1 LNHDA, CDR2 SQIVND (reference sequence). This CDR3 reads CASSPRTGGISPLHF. The CDR3 coding sequence is TGTGCCAGTAGTCCCAGGACAGGGGGCATTTCACCCCTCCACTTT.

As for this clone: The sample contains more than one DNA sequence encoding this CDR3. The chain links TRBV29-1 to TRBJ2-7; D ambiguous. The CDR3 consists of 11 residues. Trimming removed 4 bases from V and 3 bases from J, with 7 bases in between. CDR1 SQVTM and CDR2 ANQGSEA come from the germline V gene. DNA for the CDR3: TGCAGCGTTGGAGGTGGCTACGAGCAGTACTTC. It codes for CSVGGGYEQYF.

The chain employs TRBV28 and TRBJ1-4, with 12 bases fitting TRBD1. This CDR3 spans 14 amino acids. V lost 4 bases to trimming and J lost 8 bases; unmatched junction nucleotides: 2. The germline CDR1 and CDR2 sequences are MDHEN and SYDVKM. DNA for the CDR3: TGTGCCAGCAGTTCGGGACAGGGGGCGGAAAAACTGTTTTTT. Its translation: CASSSGQGAEKLFF.

This clone has just a few counts. This chain links TRBV2 with TRBJ2-3; D is perhaps TRBD2 (6 bases). This CDR3 comprises 15 residues. The germline V and J ends were trimmed by 5 bases and 2 bases, with 14 bases remaining between them. CDR1 and CDR2 from the germline V gene are SNHLY and FYNNEI. The CDR3 bases are TGTGCCAGCAGTCACCCGGGGGAGGTCACAGATACGCAGTATTTT. Translation: CASSHPGEVTDTQYF.

The rearrangement links TRBV5-4 to TRBJ2-5; 9 positions agree with TRBD1. Trimming took 4 bases from V and 11 from J; bases not matched to a gene: 3. The CDR3 covers 11 residues. Per the germline V gene, CDR1 is SGHNT and CDR2 is YYREEE (reference sequence). CDR3 in DNA: TGTGCCAGCAGCCGAGGACAGGGGCAGTACTTC. Its protein product is CASSRGQGQYF.

This clone was picked up a small number of times. The rearrangement joins TRBV2 to TRBJ2-3, with a tentative D call TRBD1 (5 bases). This CDR3 has 16 amino acids. CDR1 is SNHLY, CDR2 FYNNEI, per germline. V gave up 1 base and J gave up 0 bases, with 11 bases separating them. The CDR3 coding sequence is TGTGCCAGCAGTGAAGGGCAGGGAAGTAGCACAGATACGCAGTATTTT. Protein: CASSEGQGSSTDTQYF.

V usage is TRBV6-5 and J usage is TRBJ2-7; 9 nucleotides agree with TRBD1. The CDR3 loop spans 14 amino acids. With V trimmed by 5 bases and J by 3 bases, 5 bases remained unmatched. The germline V gene encodes CDR1 MNHEY and CDR2 SVGAGI. The CDR3 region has the DNA TGTGCCAGCAGTACCGGGACAGGGAACTACGAGCAGTACTTC. Protein sequence: CASSTGTGNYEQYF.

The V gene is TRBV5-1, the J gene TRBJ2-7; D gene uncertain. Germline-derived CDR1 and CDR2 are SGHRS and YFSETQ. Trimming left V 1 base short and J 4 bases short, with 9 bases between. The CDR3 has 13 amino acids. The CDR3, as DNA: TGCGCCAGCAGCTTGCTTCGCGAGTACGAGCAGTACTTC. This gives the protein CASSLLREYEQYF.

The chain recombines TRBV19 with TRBJ1-1; D is undetermined. V was pared by 9 bases and J by 5 bases, with 13 bases between. CDR1 and CDR2 (germline): LNHDA, SQIVND (reference sequence). The CDR3 consists of 12 residues. CDR3 nucleotide sequence: TGTGCCAGCACGCGAGCGGGGACTGAAGCTTTCTTT. Its protein is CASTRAGTEAFF.

The chain combines TRBV10-1 with TRBJ2-7; D might be TRBD2 (5 bases). Germline values: CDR1 WNHNN, CDR2 SYGVQD (reference sequence). This CDR3 region has 15 residues. V lost 8 bases to trimming and J lost 1 base, with 18 bases between them. DNA of the CDR3: TGCGCCAGCCTCACCCTCGGGGTTTATTCCTACGAGCAGTACTTC. Translated, it gives CASLTLGVYSYEQYF.

The J gene is TRBJ2-7, the V gene TRBV6-6; weak D call: TRBD2 (5 bases). Germline values: CDR1 MNHNY, CDR2 SVGAGI (reference sequence). The CDR3 sequence is 11 residues long. V lost 8 bases, J lost 6 bases, and 11 bases lay in between. CDR3 nucleotide sequence: TGTGCCAGCGCCTTGGCGGGCGAGCAGTACTTC. This codes for CASALAGEQYF.

A few counts support this clone. The rearrangement joins TRBV5-1 to TRBJ2-7; maybe TRBD2 (6 bases). CDR3 length equals 13 residues. V was cut by 3 bases and J by 2 bases, with 9 bases left in between. CDR1 and CDR2 (germline): SGHRS, YFSETQ. The CDR3 nucleotides read TGCGCCAGCAGCTCACCGGGAGCCTACGAGCAGTACTTC. This codes for CASSSPGAYEQYF.